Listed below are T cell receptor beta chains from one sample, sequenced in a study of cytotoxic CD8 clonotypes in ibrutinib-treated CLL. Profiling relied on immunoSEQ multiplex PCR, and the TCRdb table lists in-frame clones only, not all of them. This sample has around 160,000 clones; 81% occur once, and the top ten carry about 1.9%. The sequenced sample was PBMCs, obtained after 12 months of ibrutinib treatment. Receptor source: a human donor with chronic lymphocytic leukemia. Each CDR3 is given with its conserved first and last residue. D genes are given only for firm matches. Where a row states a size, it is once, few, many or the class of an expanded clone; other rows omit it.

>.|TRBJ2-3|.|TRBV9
CASSPHTGDTQYF
TGTGCCAGCAGCCCACACACCGGAGATACGCAGTATTTT
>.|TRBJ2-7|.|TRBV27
CASSLQGSSNEQYF
TGTGCCAGCAGTTTACAGGGGAGCAGCAACGAGCAGTACTTC
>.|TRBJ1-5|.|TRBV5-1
CASSFDGNQPQHF
TGCGCCAGCAGCTTCGACGGAAATCAGCCCCAGCATTTT
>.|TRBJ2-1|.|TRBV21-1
CASSFGQGLVNEQFF
TGTGCCAGCAGCTTTGGACAGGGATTGGTCAATGAGCAGTTCTTC
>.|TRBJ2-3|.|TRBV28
CASSLRPVTDTQYF
TGTGCCAGCAGTTTACGACCTGTCACGGATACGCAGTATTTT
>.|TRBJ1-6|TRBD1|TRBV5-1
CASSLARGQGDSPLHF
TGCGCCAGCAGCTTGGCCCGAGGACAGGGCGATTCACCCCTCCACTTT
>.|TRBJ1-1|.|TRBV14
CASRATGMNTEAFF
TGTGCCAGCAGAGCGACAGGAATGAACACTGAAGCTTTCTTT
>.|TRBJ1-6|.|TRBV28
CASSPLGGNSPLHF
TGTGCCAGCAGTCCTCTGGGGGGCAATTCACCCCTCCACTTT
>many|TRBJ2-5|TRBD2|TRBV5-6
CASSSGTTLRTVTQYF
TGTGCCAGCAGCTCCGGGACTACACTAAGAACTGTGACCCAGTACTTC
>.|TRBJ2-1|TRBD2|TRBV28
CASSLEGLADSYNEQFF
TGTGCCAGCAGCCTTGAGGGACTAGCGGATTCCTACAATGAGCAGTTCTTC
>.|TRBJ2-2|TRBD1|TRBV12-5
CASALDRGSAGELFF
TGTGCTAGTGCCCTCGACAGGGGGTCCGCCGGGGAGCTGTTTTTT
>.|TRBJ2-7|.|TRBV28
CASGQTYEQYF
TGTGCCAGCGGACAAACCTACGAGCAGTACTTC
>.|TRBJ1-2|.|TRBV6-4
CASSAKDREDRGYTF
TGTGCCAGCAGCGCAAAGGACAGAGAAGATCGGGGCTACACCTTC
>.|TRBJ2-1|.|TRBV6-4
CASSEDSSYNEQFF
TGTGCCAGCAGTGAAGACAGCTCCTACAATGAGCAGTTCTTC
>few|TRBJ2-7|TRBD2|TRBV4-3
CASSQDRSSGRANEQYF
TGCGCCAGCAGCCAAGATCGGTCCAGCGGGAGGGCCAACGAGCAGTACTTC
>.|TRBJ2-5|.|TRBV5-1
CASSAGVRGPQETQYF
TGCGCCAGCAGCGCTGGCGTTCGGGGGCCACAAGAGACCCAGTACTTC
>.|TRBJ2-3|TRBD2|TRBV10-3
CAISMPGGEVQYF
TGTGCCATCAGCATGCCGGGGGGGGAAGTGCAGTATTTT
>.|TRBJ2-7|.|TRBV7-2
CASSSGGPYEQYF
TGTGCCAGCAGTTCCGGGGGGCCCTACGAGCAGTACTTC
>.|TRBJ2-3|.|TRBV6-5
CASSSPRVGGTNTQYF
TGTGCCAGCAGTTCGCCGAGGGTGGGAGGCACCAATACGCAGTATTTT
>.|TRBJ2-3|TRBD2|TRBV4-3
CASSQDKTSGGRITDTQYF
TGCGCCAGCAGCCAAGATAAAACTAGCGGGGGACGGATCACAGATACGCAGTATTTT
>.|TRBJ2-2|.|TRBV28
CASSLLTGGELFF
TGTGCCAGCAGTTTATTAACAGGGGGGGAGCTGTTTTTT
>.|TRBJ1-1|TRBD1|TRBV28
CASSFTDRGFEAFF
TGTGCCAGCAGTTTCACCGACAGGGGGTTTGAAGCTTTCTTT
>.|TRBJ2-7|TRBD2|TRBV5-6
CASSKYRDYRPYEQYF
TGTGCCAGCAGCAAGTACCGGGACTACCGTCCCTACGAGCAGTACTTC
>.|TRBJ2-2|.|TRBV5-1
CASSQDTVTTGELFF
TGCGCCAGCAGCCAGGACACGGTGACGACCGGGGAGCTGTTTTTT
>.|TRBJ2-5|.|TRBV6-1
CASSELRAAQGRRETQYF
TGTGCCAGCAGTGAATTACGGGCCGCTCAGGGGAGAAGGGAGACCCAGTACTTC
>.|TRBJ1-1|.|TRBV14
CASSHLIVREAFF
TGTGCCAGCAGCCACCTGATCGTCAGGGAAGCTTTCTTT
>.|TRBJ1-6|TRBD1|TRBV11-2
CASSFRTGPGYNSPLHF
TGTGCCAGCAGCTTTCGGACAGGGCCGGGATATAATTCACCCCTCCACTTT
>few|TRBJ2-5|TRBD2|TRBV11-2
CARSVGAGGIQETQYF
TGTGCCCGCAGCGTGGGGGCGGGGGGAATTCAAGAGACCCAGTACTTC
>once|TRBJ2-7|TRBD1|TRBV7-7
CASSLNPPGQGSLYEQYF
TGTGCCAGCAGCTTAAACCCCCCGGGACAGGGGTCCCTCTACGAGCAGTACTTC
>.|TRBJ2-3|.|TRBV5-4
CASSQEGSGGYTQYF
TGTGCCAGCAGCCAGGAGGGGTCTGGCGGGTATACGCAGTATTTT
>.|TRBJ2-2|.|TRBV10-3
CAISDQGGSNTGELFF
TGTGCCATCAGTGACCAGGGGGGTTCGAACACCGGGGAGCTGTTTTTT
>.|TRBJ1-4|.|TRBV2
CASSKGSNEKLFF
TGTGCCAGCAGTAAGGGCAGTAATGAAAAACTGTTTTTT
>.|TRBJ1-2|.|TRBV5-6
CASSLAPGGYTF
TGTGCCAGCAGCTTGGCCCCGGGGGGCTACACCTTC
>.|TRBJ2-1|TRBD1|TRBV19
CASSNRGLDEQFF
TGTGCCAGTAGCAACAGGGGGCTCGATGAGCAGTTCTTC
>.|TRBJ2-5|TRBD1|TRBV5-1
CASRTGTGHETQYF
TGCGCCAGCAGGACCGGGACAGGGCACGAGACCCAGTACTTC